This T cell receptor beta chain originates from a study of shared clonotypes between healthy human individuals. Study-level results: Generation probabilities of non-shared clonotypes were lower (relative to those shared by all four donors). Researchers sampled only blood; tissue repertoires likely differ.

CDR1 SGHRS and CDR2 YFSETQ come from the germline V gene. The CDR3 consists of 15 residues. Trimming stripped 4 bases from V and 0 bases from J, with 8 bases between. Worth noting for this clone: No antigen is known for it.

The DNA input per sorted-subset replicate PCR was about 220 ng, corresponding to 25,000 to 35,000 T cell genomes. This table comes from immunoSEQ multiplex PCR, and its TCRdb copy is limited to in-frame clones, with some not included. The sample contains roughly 2.2 million clones, around 90% of which appear only once. Source material: naive CD4+ T cells from PBMCs. The subset here: CD45RA+ positively selected. The clonotype was recovered from a man between 18 and 35 years old in good health. Some clones in this sample may be carry-over from other donors' samples. V and J are TRBV5-1 and TRBJ2-6; D ambiguous. CDR3 nucleotides: TGCGCCAGCAGCGCAACCTCCTCTGGGGCCAACGTCCTGACTTTC. Its translation is CASSATSSGANVLTF. The full variable domain, with the rest looked up from reference TRBV5-1 and TRBJ2-6, is KAGVTQTPRYLIKTRGQQVTLSCSPISGHRSVSWYQQTPGQGLQFLFEYFSETQRNKGNFPGRFSGRQFSNSRSEMNVSTLELGDSALYLCASSATSSGANVLTFGAGSRLTVL.